The 14 T cell receptor beta chains in this list originate from one sample, sequenced in a study of CD8+CD57+ T cells in acquired aplastic anemia. TCR beta VDJ and CDR3 were profiled, and genomic DNA was the template. TCRdb recomputed calls from the reads with MiXCR, one row per CDR3 protein. The top ten hold under 15% of the sample, which has fewer than 200,000 distinct CDR3 sequences, 48% seen once. The patients chosen for sequencing had shown expansion of CD8+CD57+ cells (detected by flow cytometry). Source material: sorted CD4+, CD8+, or CD8+CD57+ T cells (not recorded which) from PBMCs. The receptors originated from a human donor with aplastic anemia.

The rearrangement links TRBV27 to TRBJ1-5; D is possibly TRBD1 (6 bases). The CDR3 extends over 15 amino acids. Germline V gene sequence: CDR1 MNHEY, CDR2 SMNVEV (reference sequence). V shed 3 bases and J shed 7 bases, with 16 bases lying between them. Here the CDR3 reads CASSLFSGAGQPQHF. The DNA of the CDR3 is TGTGCCAGCAGTTTGTTCTCGGGGGCAGGGCAGCCCCAGCATTTT.

The chain has TRBV20-1 and TRBJ2-7; the match to TRBD1 covers 7 bases. There are 17 residues in the CDR3. V dropped 2 bases and J dropped 3; count of bases not matched to a gene: 16. CDR1 is DFQATT and CDR2 is SNEGSKA in the germline V gene (reference sequence). The CDR3 here is CSARTTKSPRGIYEQYF. The CDR3, as DNA: TGCAGTGCTAGAACGACAAAGAGTCCCAGGGGGATCTACGAGCAGTACTTC.

This clonotype occurred many times. This chain joins TRBV6-1 and TRBJ1-1; D perhaps matches TRBD1 (5 bases). The V gene's germline CDR1 is MNHNS and CDR2 SASEGT. The germline V and J ends were trimmed by 9 bases and 1 base, with 12 bases remaining between them. The CDR3 is 13 residues long. The CDR3 nucleotides are TGTGCCAGTCGATGGCAGGGGAACACTGAAGCTTTCTTT. Its translation: CASRWQGNTEAFF.

There are a few counts of this clonotype. V is TRBV2 and J is TRBJ1-6; D remains ambiguous. The germline V and J ends were trimmed by 3 bases and 5 bases, with 11 bases remaining between them. Germline V CDR1 and CDR2: SNHLY, FYNNEI. CDR3 length: 15 residues. The CDR3, as DNA: TGTGCCAGCAGTGAGAGAGGAATGAATAATTCACCCCTCCACTTT. It specifies CASSERGMNNSPLHF.

CDR3 sequence: CATRGQTRTGELFF. The CDR3 region has the DNA TGTGCCACCAGGGGACAGACACGGACCGGGGAGCTGTTTTTT. This chain uses TRBV24-1 with TRBJ2-2, with 7 bases lining up with TRBD1. CDR1 and CDR2 (germline): KGHDR, SFDVKD. The CDR3 extends over 14 amino acids. Trimming cost V 7 bases and J 5 bases; bases outside gene matches: 6.

This sequence joins TRBV19 and TRBJ2-7; 14 bases map to TRBD2. J gave up 6 bases and V 6 bases, and 7 bases lay outside the gene matches. The CDR3 totals 15 residues. Germline V gene lookup returns CDR1 LNHDA and CDR2 SQIVND (reference sequence). The CDR3 DNA reads TGTGCCAGTAGGACGACTAGCGGGGGGGCTCGCGAGCAGTACTTC. Amino acids: CASRTTSGGAREQYF.

This clonotype was detected a few times. The genes are TRBV5-1 and TRBJ2-7; 10 positions agree with TRBD2. With V trimmed by 3 bases and J by 5 bases, 8 bases remained unmatched. Germline lookup yields CDR1 SGHRS and CDR2 YFSETQ. This CDR3 is built from 15 residues. This CDR3 is CASSYTSGTSDEQYF. DNA of the CDR3: TGCGCCAGCAGCTACACCTCCGGGACTAGCGACGAGCAGTACTTC.

This clonotype was counted a few times. This chain links TRBV5-1 with TRBJ1-4, with TRBD1 as a possible D gene (6 bases). V lost 3 bases, J lost 4 bases, and 16 bases lay in between. Germline CDR1 reads SGHRS; CDR2 reads YFSETQ. This CDR3 is 16 amino acids long. The CDR3: CASSSGGGPLNEKLFF. CDR3 sequence (DNA): TGCGCCAGCAGCTCCGGAGGGGGACCCCTTAATGAAAAACTGTTTTTT.

This chain links TRBV10-3 with TRBJ1-4, with D unclear. Germline CDR1 is ENHRY and CDR2 is SYGVKD. The CDR3 length is 12 residues. Trimming pared 4 bases from V and 2 bases from J, leaving 2 bases between. The CDR3 protein is CAISATNEKLFF. CDR3 in DNA: TGTGCCATCAGTGCCACTAATGAAAAACTGTTTTTT.

This clonotype occurred many times. In nucleotides, the CDR3 is TGTGCCAGCAGCCCGGAGCAGAGGCAGCCCCAGCATTTT. Protein product: CASSPEQRQPQHF. V and J are TRBV3-1 and TRBJ1-5; D is undetermined. This CDR3 spans 13 amino acids. V lost 4 bases and J 7 bases, leaving 11 bases between the germline ends. Germline-derived CDR1 and CDR2 are LGHDT and YNNKEL (reference sequence).

This chain connects TRBV29-1 to TRBJ1-1; D is uncertain. CDR3 length: 12 amino acids. Germline CDR1 reads SQVTM; CDR2 reads ANQGSEA. Trimming cost V 6 bases and J 3 bases, with 11 bases left between them. CDR3 in DNA: TGCAGCGTCCGAGGTAGCCACACTGAAGCTTTCTTT. Its translation is CSVRGSHTEAFF. Based on the CDR3 plus reference TRBV29-1 and TRBJ1-1, the full variable domain is SAVISQKPSRDICQRGTSLTIQCQVDSQVTMMFWYRQQPGQSLTLIATANQGSEATYESGFVIDKFPISRPNLTFSTLTVSNMSPEDSSIYLCSVRGSHTEAFFGQGTRLTVV.

The CDR3 here is CSVEPEAFF. CDR3 nucleotide sequence: TGCAGCGTTGAGCCCGAAGCTTTCTTT. J is TRBJ1-1 and V is TRBV29-1; D is uncertain. CDR3 length: 9 amino acids. Germline V gene sequence: CDR1 SQVTM, CDR2 ANQGSEA. The germline V and J ends were trimmed by 3 bases and 8 bases, with 4 bases remaining between them.

This clonotype has only a few counts. This rearrangement joins TRBV27 to TRBJ1-1; 8 positions agree with TRBD1. The CDR3 extends over 14 amino acids. V was pared by 8 bases and J by 0 bases, with 5 bases of the junction left unmatched. Germline loops: CDR1 MNHEY, CDR2 SMNVEV (reference sequence). CDR3 sequence reads: CASEGQGLNTEAFF. The CDR3 DNA is TGTGCCAGCGAAGGACAGGGCCTGAACACTGAAGCTTTCTTT.

The table lists this clonotype with many counts. This sequence joins TRBV5-1 and TRBJ2-1, with 13 nucleotides matching TRBD2. With V trimmed by 2 bases and J by 6 bases, 5 bases remained unmatched. The CDR3 is made up of 16 amino acids. Germline V CDR1 and CDR2: SGHRS, YFSETQ. The CDR3 DNA is TGCGCCAGCAGCTTAGGGGGACTAGCGGGGAGCAATGAGCAGTTCTTC. Protein sequence: CASSLGGLAGSNEQFF.